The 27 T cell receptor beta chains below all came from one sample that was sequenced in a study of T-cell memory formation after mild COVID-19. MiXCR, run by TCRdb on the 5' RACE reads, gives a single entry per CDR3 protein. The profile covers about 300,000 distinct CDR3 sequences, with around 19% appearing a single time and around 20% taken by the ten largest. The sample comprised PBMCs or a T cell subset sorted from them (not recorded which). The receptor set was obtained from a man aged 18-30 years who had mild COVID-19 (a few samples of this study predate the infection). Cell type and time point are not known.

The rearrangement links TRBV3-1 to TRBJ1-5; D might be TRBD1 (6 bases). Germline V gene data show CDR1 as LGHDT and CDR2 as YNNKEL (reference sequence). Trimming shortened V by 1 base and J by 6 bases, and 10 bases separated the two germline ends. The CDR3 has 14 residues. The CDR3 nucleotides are TGTGCCAGCAGCCAAGTGACAGGAGGTCAGCCCCAGCATTTT. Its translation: CASSQVTGGQPQHF. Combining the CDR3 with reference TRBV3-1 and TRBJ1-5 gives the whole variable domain DTAVSQTPKYLVTQMGNDKSIKCEQNLGHDTMYWYKQDSKKFLKIMFSYNNKELIINETVPNRFSPKSPDKAHLNLHINSLELGDSAVYFCASSQVTGGQPQHFGDGTRLSIL.

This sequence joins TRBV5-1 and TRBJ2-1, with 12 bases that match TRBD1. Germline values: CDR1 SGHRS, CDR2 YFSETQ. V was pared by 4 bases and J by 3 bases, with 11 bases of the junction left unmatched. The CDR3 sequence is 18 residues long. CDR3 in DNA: TGCGCCAGCAGCCCCCAGTCGGGACAGGGGGCCGGCTACAATGAGCAGTTCTTC. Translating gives CASSPQSGQGAGYNEQFF.

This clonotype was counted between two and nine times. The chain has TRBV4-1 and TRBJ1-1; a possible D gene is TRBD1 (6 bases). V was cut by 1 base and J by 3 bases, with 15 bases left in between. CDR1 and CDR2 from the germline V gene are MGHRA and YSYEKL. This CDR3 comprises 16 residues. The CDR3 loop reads CASSQVSRGPYTEAFF. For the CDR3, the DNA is TGCGCCAGCAGCCAAGTGTCCAGGGGCCCCTACACTGAAGCTTTCTTT.

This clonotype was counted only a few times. This chain's CDR3 is CASSMRVYGNIQYF. The CDR3 nucleotides read TGTGCCAGTAGTATGAGAGTGTATGGGAACATTCAGTACTTC. This chain joins TRBV19 and TRBJ2-4, with D unresolved. V dropped 3 bases and J dropped 7 bases, with 13 bases sitting between them. The CDR3 covers 14 residues. Germline V lookup: CDR1 LNHDA, CDR2 SQIVND (reference sequence). Looking up the rest from reference TRBV19 and TRBJ2-4 gives the full variable domain: DGGITQSPKYLFRKEGQNVTLSCEQNLNHDAMYWYRQDPGQGLRLIYYSQIVNDFQKGDIAEGYSVSREKKESFPLTVTSAQKNPTAFYLCASSMRVYGNIQYFGAGTRLSVL.

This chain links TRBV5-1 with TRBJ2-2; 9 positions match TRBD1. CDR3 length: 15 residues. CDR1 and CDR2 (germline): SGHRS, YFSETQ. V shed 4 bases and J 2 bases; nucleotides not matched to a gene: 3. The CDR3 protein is CASSMGQGNTGELFF. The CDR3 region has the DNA TGCGCCAGCAGCATGGGACAGGGTAACACCGGGGAGCTGTTTTTT.

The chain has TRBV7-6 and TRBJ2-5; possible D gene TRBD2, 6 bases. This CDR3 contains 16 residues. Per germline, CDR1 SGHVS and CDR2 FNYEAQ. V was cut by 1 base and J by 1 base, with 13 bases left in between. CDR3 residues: CASSLGAGLSQETQYF. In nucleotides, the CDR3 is TGTGCCAGCAGCTTAGGGGCGGGACTGTCCCAAGAGACCCAGTACTTC.

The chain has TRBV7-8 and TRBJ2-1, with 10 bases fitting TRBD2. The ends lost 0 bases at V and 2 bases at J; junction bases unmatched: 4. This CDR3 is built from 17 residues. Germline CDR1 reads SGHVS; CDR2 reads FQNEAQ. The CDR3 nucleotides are TGTGCCAGCAGCTTAGCGCGGCTAGCGGGGGCCTACAATGAGCAGTTCTTC. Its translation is CASSLARLAGAYNEQFF.

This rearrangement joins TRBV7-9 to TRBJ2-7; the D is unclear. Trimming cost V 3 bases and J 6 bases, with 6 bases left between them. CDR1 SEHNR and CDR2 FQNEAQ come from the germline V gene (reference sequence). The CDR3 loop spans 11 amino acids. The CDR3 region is CASSFAAEQYV. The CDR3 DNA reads TGTGCCAGCAGCTTCGCCGCCGAGCAGTACGTC.

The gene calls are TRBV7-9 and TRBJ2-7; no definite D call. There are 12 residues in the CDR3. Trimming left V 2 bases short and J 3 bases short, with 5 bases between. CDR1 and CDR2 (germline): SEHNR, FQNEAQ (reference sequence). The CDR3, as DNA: TGTGCCAGCAGCTTACATGGCTACGAGCAGTACGTC. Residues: CASSLHGYEQYV.

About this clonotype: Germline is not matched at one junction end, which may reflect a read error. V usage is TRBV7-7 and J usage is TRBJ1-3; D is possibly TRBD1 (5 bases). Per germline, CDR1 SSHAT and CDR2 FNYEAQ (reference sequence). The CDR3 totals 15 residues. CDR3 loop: CASSQGGGFGNTIYF. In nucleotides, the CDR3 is TGTGCTAGCAGCCAAGGCGGGGGATTCGGAAACACCATATATTTT.

CDR3 sequence reads: CASSPGGGRAGNQETQYF. Here the CDR3 DNA reads TGCGCCAGCAGCCCTGGCGGGGGGAGAGCGGGAAACCAAGAGACCCAGTACTTC. This chain joins TRBV4-1 and TRBJ2-5, with 8 bases that match TRBD2. V trimming: 4 bases; J trimming: 0 bases; junction bases outside the gene matches: 13. Germline-derived CDR1 and CDR2 are MGHRA and YSYEKL. The CDR3 runs 18 residues.

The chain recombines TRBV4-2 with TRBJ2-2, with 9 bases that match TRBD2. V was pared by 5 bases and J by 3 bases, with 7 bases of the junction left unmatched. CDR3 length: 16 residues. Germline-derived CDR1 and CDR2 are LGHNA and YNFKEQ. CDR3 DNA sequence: TGTGCCAGCAGCTTCCCGGGACTAGCAGACACCGGGGAGCTGTTTTTT. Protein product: CASSFPGLADTGELFF.

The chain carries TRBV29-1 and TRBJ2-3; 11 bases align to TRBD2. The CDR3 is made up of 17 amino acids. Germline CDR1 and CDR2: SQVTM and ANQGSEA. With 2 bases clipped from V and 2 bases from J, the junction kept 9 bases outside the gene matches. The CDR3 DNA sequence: TGCAGCGTTGAAAGGGTAGCGGGGGGGTCTCTCACAGATACGCAGTATTTT. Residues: CSVERVAGGSLTDTQYF.

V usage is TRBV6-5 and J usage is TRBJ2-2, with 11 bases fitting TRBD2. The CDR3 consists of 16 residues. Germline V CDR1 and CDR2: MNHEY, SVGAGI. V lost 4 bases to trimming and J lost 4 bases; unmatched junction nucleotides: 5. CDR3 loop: CASSFSSGGVTGELFF. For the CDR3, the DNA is TGTGCCAGCAGTTTCAGTAGCGGGGGGGTCACCGGGGAGCTGTTTTTT.

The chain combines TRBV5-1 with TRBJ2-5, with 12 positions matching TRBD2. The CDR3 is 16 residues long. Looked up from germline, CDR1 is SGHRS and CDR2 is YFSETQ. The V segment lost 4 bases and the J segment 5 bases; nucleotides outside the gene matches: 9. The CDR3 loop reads CASSPGLAGRGETQYF. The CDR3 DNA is TGCGCCAGCAGCCCTGGACTAGCGGGGAGAGGGGAGACCCAGTACTTC.

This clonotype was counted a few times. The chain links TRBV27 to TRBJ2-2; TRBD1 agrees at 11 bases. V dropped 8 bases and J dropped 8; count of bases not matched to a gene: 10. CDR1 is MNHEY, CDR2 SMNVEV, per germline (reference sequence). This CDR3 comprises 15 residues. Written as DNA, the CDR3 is TGTGCCAGCGGCCGGGACAGGGGGATGTCAGGGGAGCTGTTTTTT. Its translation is CASGRDRGMSGELFF.

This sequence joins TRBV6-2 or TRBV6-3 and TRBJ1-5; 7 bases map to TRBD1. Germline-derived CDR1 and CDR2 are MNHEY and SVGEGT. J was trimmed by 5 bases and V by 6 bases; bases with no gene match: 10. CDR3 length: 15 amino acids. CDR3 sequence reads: CASSPGVGGHQPQHF. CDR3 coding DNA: TGTGCCAGCAGCCCGGGGGTAGGGGGCCATCAGCCCCAGCATTTT.

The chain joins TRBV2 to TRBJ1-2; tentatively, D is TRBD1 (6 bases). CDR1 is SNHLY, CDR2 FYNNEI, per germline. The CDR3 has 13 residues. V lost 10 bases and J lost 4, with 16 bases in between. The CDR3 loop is CATGGRPIYGYTF. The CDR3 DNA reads TGTGCCACTGGGGGCAGGCCAATCTATGGCTACACCTTC.

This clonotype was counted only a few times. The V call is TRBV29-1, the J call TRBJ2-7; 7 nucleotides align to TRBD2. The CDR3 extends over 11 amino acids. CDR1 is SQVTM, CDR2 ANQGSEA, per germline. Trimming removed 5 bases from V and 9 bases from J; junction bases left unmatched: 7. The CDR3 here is CSVPTSSRQYV. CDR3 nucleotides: TGCAGCGTTCCGACTAGCTCGAGGCAGTACGTC.

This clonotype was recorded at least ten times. The DNA of the CDR3 is TGTGCCAGCAGTTTTGCGGGGCAAGAGACCCAGTACTTC. Its translation is CASSFAGQETQYF. This rearrangement joins TRBV12-3 or TRBV12-4 to TRBJ2-5; tentative D call: TRBD2 (6 bases). V was pared by 3 bases and J by 2 bases, with 7 bases between. The CDR3 covers 13 residues.

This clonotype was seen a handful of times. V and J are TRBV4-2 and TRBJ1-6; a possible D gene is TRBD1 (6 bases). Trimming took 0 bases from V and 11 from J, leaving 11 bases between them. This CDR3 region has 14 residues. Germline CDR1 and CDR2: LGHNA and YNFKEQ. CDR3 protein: CASSQDRTEAPLHF. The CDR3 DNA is TGTGCCAGCAGCCAAGACCGGACAGAGGCACCCCTCCACTTT.

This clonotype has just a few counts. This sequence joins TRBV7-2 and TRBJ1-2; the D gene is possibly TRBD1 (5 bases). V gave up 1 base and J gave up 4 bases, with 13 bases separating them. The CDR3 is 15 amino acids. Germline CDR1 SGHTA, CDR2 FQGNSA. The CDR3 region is CASSLEGTVPYGYTF. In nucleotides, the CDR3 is TGTGCCAGCAGCTTAGAGGGGACGGTGCCCTATGGCTACACCTTC.

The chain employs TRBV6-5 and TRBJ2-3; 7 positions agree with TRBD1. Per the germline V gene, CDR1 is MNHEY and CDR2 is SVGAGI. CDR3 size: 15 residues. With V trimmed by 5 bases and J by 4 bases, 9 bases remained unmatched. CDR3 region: CASSRTGEIADTQYF. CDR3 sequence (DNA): TGTGCCAGCAGTAGAACAGGGGAAATCGCAGATACGCAGTATTTT.

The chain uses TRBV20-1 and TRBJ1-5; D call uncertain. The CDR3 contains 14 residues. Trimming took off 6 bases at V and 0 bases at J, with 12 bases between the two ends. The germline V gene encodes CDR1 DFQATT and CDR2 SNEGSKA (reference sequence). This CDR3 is CSANGPFSNQPQHF. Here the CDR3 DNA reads TGCAGTGCCAATGGCCCATTTAGCAATCAGCCCCAGCATTTT.

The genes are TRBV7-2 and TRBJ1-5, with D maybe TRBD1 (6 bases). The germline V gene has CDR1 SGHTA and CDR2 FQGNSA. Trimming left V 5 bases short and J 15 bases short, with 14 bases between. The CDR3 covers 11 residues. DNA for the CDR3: TGTGCCAGCAGCGTAGGGGACATCCTGCATTTT. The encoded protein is CASSVGDILHF. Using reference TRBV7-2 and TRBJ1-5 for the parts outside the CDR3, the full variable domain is GAGVSQSPSNKVTEKGKDVELRCDPISGHTALYWYRQSLGQGLEFLIYFQGNSAPDKSGLPSDRFSAERTGGSVSTLTIQRTQQEDSAVYLCASSVGDILHFGDGTRLSIL.

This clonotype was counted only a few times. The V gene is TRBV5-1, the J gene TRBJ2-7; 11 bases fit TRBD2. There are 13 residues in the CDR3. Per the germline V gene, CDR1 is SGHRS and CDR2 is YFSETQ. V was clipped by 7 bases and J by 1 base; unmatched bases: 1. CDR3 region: CASRLAGSYEQYF. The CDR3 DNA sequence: TGCGCCAGCCGACTAGCGGGGTCCTACGAGCAGTACTTC. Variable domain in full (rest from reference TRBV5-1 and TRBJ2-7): KAGVTQTPRYLIKTRGQQVTLSCSPISGHRSVSWYQQTPGQGLQFLFEYFSETQRNKGNFPGRFSGRQFSNSRSEMNVSTLELGDSALYLCASRLAGSYEQYFGPGTRLTVT.

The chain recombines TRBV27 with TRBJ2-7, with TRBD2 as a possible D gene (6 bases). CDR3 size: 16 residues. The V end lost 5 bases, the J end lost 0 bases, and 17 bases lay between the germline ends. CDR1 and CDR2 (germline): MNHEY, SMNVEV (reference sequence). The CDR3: CASSGQGLRSSYEQYF. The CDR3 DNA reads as TGTGCCAGCAGTGGGCAGGGACTCAGGAGCTCCTACGAGCAGTACTTC.